These 26 T cell receptor beta chains originate from one sample sequenced in a study of cytomegalovirus exposure and HLA in healthy donors. Primers for the PCR totalled 60 Vbeta and 13 Jbeta. The protocol was immunoSEQ multiplex PCR, while the TCRdb copy is restricted to in-frame clones and leaves out a portion. The table shows more than 150,000 clones, with roughly 80% occurring only once. The specimen was PBMCs. Every receptor here comes from a male donor in good health and CMV-seronegative.

The chain links TRBV12-2 to TRBJ2-5; the DNA was not used to check the table's D call, TRBD2. TRBV12-2 is labeled a pseudogene. This CDR3 spans 16 amino acids. CDR3 coding DNA: TGTGCAAGTCGCTTAGCGTCGGGCAGAGGGAAGAGCCCCCAGTACTTC. It yields the protein CASRLASGRGKSPQYF.

The chain combines TRBV7-3 with TRBJ1-6; D may be TRBD1 (5 bases). This CDR3 contains 14 residues. Germline CDR1 SGHTA, CDR2 FQGTGA. Between the trimmed V and J ends, which lost 5 bases and 6 bases, there was a span of 11 bases. DNA of the CDR3: TGTGCCAGCAGCCTGAGGACAAGTAATTCACCCCTCCACTTT. It yields the protein CASSLRTSNSPLHF.

The count of this clone is one. The V gene is TRBV13, the J gene TRBJ1-1, with 8 bases fitting TRBD1. The ends lost 5 bases at V and 8 bases at J; junction bases unmatched: 7. Germline V gene data show CDR1 as PRHDT and CDR2 as FYEKMQ (reference sequence). The CDR3 runs to 13 residues. In nucleotides, the CDR3 is TGTGCCAGCAGCACAGGGGGGGGACAGGAAGCTTTCTTT. This codes for CASSTGGGQEAFF.

The CDR3 region is CAWSGAGDGGTEAFF. In DNA, the CDR3 is TGTGCCTGGAGTGGAGCAGGGGATGGAGGTACTGAAGCTTTCTTT. V usage is TRBV30 and J usage is TRBJ1-1; D perhaps matches TRBD1 (6 bases). V lost 1 base, J lost 5 bases, and 17 bases lay in between. The CDR3 sequence is 15 residues long. Germline-derived CDR1 and CDR2 are GTSNPN and SVGIG (reference sequence).

The chain has TRBV11-1 and TRBJ1-6, with 10 bases lining up with TRBD1. With V trimmed by 3 bases and J by 7 bases, 3 bases remained unmatched. The CDR3 sequence is 15 residues long. The V gene's germline CDR1 is SGHAT and CDR2 FQDESV (reference sequence). The CDR3 region is CASSLATGGNSPLHF. CDR3 in DNA: TGTGCCAGCAGCTTGGCGACAGGGGGCAATTCACCCCTCCACTTT.

This clone was detected only once. CDR3 sequence: CASSLGQGSANTEAFF. Here the CDR3 DNA reads TGTGCCAGCAGCTTGGGACAGGGGAGTGCTAACACTGAAGCTTTCTTT. The rearrangement uses TRBV7-9 and TRBJ1-1; 10 bases align to TRBD1. Germline V CDR1 and CDR2: SEHNR, FQNEAQ (reference sequence). Losses at the gene ends were 3 bases for V and 2 bases for J; bases not matched to a gene: 6. The CDR3 is made up of 16 amino acids.

The rearrangement links TRBV20-1 to TRBJ1-1, with TRBD1 as a possible D gene (5 bases). Germline V gene lookup returns CDR1 DFQATT and CDR2 SNEGSKA (reference sequence). The CDR3 has 11 residues. V lost 3 bases and J 11 bases, leaving 13 bases between the germline ends. The CDR3 bases are TGCAGTGCTAGTGGAAGGGAGGGGGCTTTCTTT. Residues: CSASGREGAFF.

The chain recombines TRBV7-2 with TRBJ2-7, with 8 bases identical to TRBD2. CDR3 size: 14 residues. With V trimmed by 4 bases and J by 12 bases, 14 bases remained unmatched. The V gene's germline CDR1 is SGHTA and CDR2 FQGNSA. This CDR3 reads CASSSTSGTTVMYF. CDR3 bases: TGTGCCAGCAGCTCCACTAGCGGTACTACGGTGATGTACTTC.

This clone was recorded a few times. The V gene is TRBV6-1, the J gene TRBJ1-2; D ambiguous. V was shortened by 6 bases and J by 7 bases, with 15 bases between the two germline ends. The CDR3 has 13 amino acids. The germline V gene has CDR1 MNHNS and CDR2 SASEGT. The CDR3 reads CASREASLAGYTF. The CDR3 DNA follows: TGTGCCAGCAGGGAGGCCTCCCTCGCTGGCTACACCTTC.

This sequence joins TRBV10-3 and TRBJ1-4; TRBD1 is a possible D gene (6 bases). CDR1 and CDR2 from the germline V gene are ENHRY and SYGVKD. The CDR3 consists of 15 residues. V lost 0 bases and J lost 8, with 13 bases in between. CDR3 nucleotides: TGTGCCATCAGTGAGTCGGGGCAGGGGAAGGAAAAACTGTTTTTT. Translated: CAISESGQGKEKLFF.

The chain uses TRBV9 and TRBJ1-2; no clear D gene. The V and J ends lost 4 bases and 5 bases respectively, with 9 bases between them. Germline-derived CDR1 and CDR2 are SGDLS and YYNGEE. The CDR3 length is 12 residues. CDR3 nucleotides: TGTGCCAGCAGCACCCGGAGGTATGGCTACACCTTC. It codes for CASSTRRYGYTF.

The rearrangement links TRBV6-6 to TRBJ2-7; no clear D. Per the germline V gene, CDR1 is MNHNY and CDR2 is SVGAGI (reference sequence). Trimming cost V 6 bases and J 9 bases, with 21 bases left between them. This CDR3 has 14 residues. The CDR3 region is CASSLRVPSIAQYF. CDR3 nucleotides: TGTGCCAGCAGCCTCCGAGTCCCCTCTATCGCGCAGTACTTC.

The chain joins TRBV14 to TRBJ2-7; 7 nucleotides agree with TRBD1. Germline V gene lookup returns CDR1 SGHDN and CDR2 FVKESK. This CDR3 is built from 18 residues. With V trimmed by 1 base and J by 3 bases, 15 bases remained unmatched. CDR3 in DNA: TGTGCCAGCAGCCAAGGTTCCCTACTGGGACAGACATACTACGAGCAGTACTTC. Translation: CASSQGSLLGQTYYEQYF.

The chain carries TRBV7-9 and TRBJ2-1, with TRBD2 identical over 13 bases. Per the germline V gene, CDR1 is SEHNR and CDR2 is FQNEAQ (reference sequence). Trimming cost V 6 bases and J 7 bases; bases outside gene matches: 6. CDR3 length: 15 residues. The CDR3 DNA sequence: TGTGCCAGCAGTTTTGGACTAGCGGGAGTGAATGAGCAGTTCTTC. It translates to CASSFGLAGVNEQFF.

The chain uses TRBV19 and TRBJ1-1, with 8 positions matching TRBD1. The junction had 13 bases not matched to a gene; V was cut back by 9 bases and J by 4 bases. CDR3 length equals 15 residues. Germline CDR1 reads LNHDA; CDR2 reads SQIVND (reference sequence). The CDR3 sequence: CASTDRGRVSTEAFF. The CDR3 DNA is TGTGCCAGCACCGACAGGGGCCGTGTAAGCACTGAAGCTTTCTTT.

This chain uses TRBV19 with TRBJ1-2; D is unclear. Between the trimmed V and J ends, which lost 5 bases and 2 bases, there was a span of 15 bases. This CDR3 has 15 residues. Germline CDR1 reads LNHDA; CDR2 reads SQIVND (reference sequence). The CDR3: CASSEGGLGNYGYTF. As DNA, the CDR3 is TGTGCCAGTAGTGAGGGCGGGCTTGGGAACTATGGCTACACCTTC.

J is TRBJ2-3 and V is TRBV19; 7 positions agree with TRBD1. This CDR3 has 14 amino acids. V was clipped by 1 base and J by 6 bases; unmatched bases: 4. From germline, CDR1 is LNHDA and CDR2 SQIVND (reference sequence). CDR3 amino acids: CASSIVGGWDTQYF. CDR3 nucleotides: TGTGCCAGTAGTATAGTAGGGGGCTGGGATACGCAGTATTTT. The full variable domain, completed using reference TRBV19 and TRBJ2-3, is DGGITQSPKYLFRKEGQNVTLSCEQNLNHDAMYWYRQDPGQGLRLIYYSQIVNDFQKGDIAEGYSVSREKKESFPLTVTSAQKNPTAFYLCASSIVGGWDTQYFGPGTRLTVL.

This clone was detected a few times. The rearrangement joins TRBV5-1 to TRBJ2-7, with 8 bases lining up with TRBD1. This CDR3 region has 14 residues. V lost 4 bases, J lost 2 bases, and 5 bases stayed unmatched. CDR1 SGHRS and CDR2 YFSETQ come from the germline V gene. DNA of the CDR3: TGCGCCAGCAGCCGGACAGGGTACACCTACGAGCAGTACTTC. This translates into CASSRTGYTYEQYF.

The V and J genes are TRBV7-9 and TRBJ2-3; maybe TRBD2 (5 bases). From germline, CDR1 is SEHNR and CDR2 FQNEAQ (reference sequence). This CDR3 spans 13 amino acids. Trimming removed 5 bases at V and 6 bases at J, with 12 bases between. CDR3 DNA sequence: TGTGCCAGCAGCCCGGGGTCGATGGATACGCAGTATTTT. Translated: CASSPGSMDTQYF. Full variable domain (missing parts from reference TRBV7-9 and TRBJ2-3): DTGVSQNPRHKITKRGQNVTFRCDPISEHNRLYWYRQTLGQGPEFLTYFQNEAQLEKSRLLSDRFSAERPKGSFSTLEIQRTEQGDSAMYLCASSPGSMDTQYFGPGTRLTVL.

The chain is built from TRBV4-3 and TRBJ1-1; a possible D gene is TRBD1 (5 bases). Germline V gene lookup returns CDR1 LGHNA and CDR2 YSLEER. The CDR3 runs 17 residues. V lost 0 bases and J lost 5, with 19 bases in between. Written as DNA, the CDR3 is TGCGCCAGCAGCCAAGATGTGGCCGGGGGTCTTCTGACTGAAGCTTTCTTT. Amino acids: CASSQDVAGGLLTEAFF.

The table lists this clone with a count of one. J is TRBJ1-5 and V is TRBV4-3, with TRBD1 identical over 8 bases. The trim removed 4 bases at V and 2 bases at J, leaving 4 bases unmatched. Looked up from germline, CDR1 is LGHNA and CDR2 is YSLEER. This CDR3 has 15 amino acids. CDR3 loop: CASSRTGGGNQPQHF. In DNA form, the CDR3 reads TGCGCCAGCAGCCGAACAGGGGGTGGCAATCAGCCCCAGCATTTT.

The rearrangement links TRBV5-8 to TRBJ1-5, with 7 bases matching TRBD1. From germline, CDR1 is SGHTS and CDR2 YDEGEE. CDR3 size: 16 residues. Germline trimming cut 2 bases from V and 4 bases from J; bases unmatched to any gene: 9. As DNA, the CDR3 is TGTGCCAGCAGCTTCTTTACAGGGGTTGCAAATCAGCCCCAGCATTTT. Translating it yields CASSFFTGVANQPQHF.

The CDR3 protein is CASSSGTGWSTLHF. CDR3 nucleotide sequence: TGTGCCAGCAGTTCCGGGACAGGGTGGTCGACCCTCCACTTT. The J gene is TRBJ1-6, the V gene TRBV7-9; 9 bases are a match to TRBD1. The length of the CDR3 is 14 residues. V was pared by 6 bases and J by 14 bases, with 11 bases of the junction left unmatched. In germline, CDR1 is SEHNR, CDR2 FQNEAQ (reference sequence).

Worth noting for this clone: At one of its ends the junction is not consistent with the germline gene, which may arise from a read error. The chain carries TRBV7-7 and TRBJ2-1; 10 bases line up with TRBD1. The germline CDR1 and CDR2 sequences are SSHAT and FNYEAQ (reference sequence). The CDR3 loop spans 14 amino acids. In DNA form, the CDR3 reads TGTGCTAGCAGCTCGGGGACAGGGGCGGGTGAGCAGTTCTTC. Its translation is CASSSGTGAGEQFF.

V usage is TRBV6-1 and J usage is TRBJ1-1, with no clear D. The CDR3 extends over 13 amino acids. Germline V CDR1 and CDR2: MNHNS, SASEGT. V gave up 5 bases and J gave up 7 bases, with 14 bases separating them. CDR3 DNA: TGTGCCAGCAGTTATCGAGAACGGGGTGAAGCTTTCTTT. It codes for CASSYRERGEAFF.

V usage is TRBV7-8 and J usage is TRBJ1-5; the D is unclear. The germline gives CDR1 SGHVS, CDR2 FQNEAQ. Trimming shortened V by 5 bases and J by 4 bases, and 12 bases separated the two germline ends. The CDR3 loop spans 14 amino acids. The chain's CDR3 is CASSPTAGNQPQHF. For the CDR3, the DNA is TGTGCCAGCAGCCCCACGGCGGGGAATCAGCCCCAGCATTTT.